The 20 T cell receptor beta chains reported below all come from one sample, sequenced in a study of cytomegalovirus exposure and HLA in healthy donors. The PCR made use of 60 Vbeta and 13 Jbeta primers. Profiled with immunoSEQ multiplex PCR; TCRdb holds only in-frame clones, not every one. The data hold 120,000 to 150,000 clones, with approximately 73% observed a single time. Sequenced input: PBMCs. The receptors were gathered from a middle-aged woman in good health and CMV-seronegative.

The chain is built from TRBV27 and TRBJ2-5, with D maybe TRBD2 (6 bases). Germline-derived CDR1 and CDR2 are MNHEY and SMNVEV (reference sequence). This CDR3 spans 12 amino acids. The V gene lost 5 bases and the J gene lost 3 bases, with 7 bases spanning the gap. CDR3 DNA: TGTGCCAGCAGTGGAGGGGAAGAGACCCAGTACTTC. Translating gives CASSGGEETQYF.

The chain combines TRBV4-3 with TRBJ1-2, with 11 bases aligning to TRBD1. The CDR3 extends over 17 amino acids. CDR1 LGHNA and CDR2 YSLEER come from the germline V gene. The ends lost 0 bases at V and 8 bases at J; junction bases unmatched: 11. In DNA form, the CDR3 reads TGCGCCAGCAGCCAAGATTGGGAAGGACAGGGGGCTTTGGGCTACACCTTC. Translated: CASSQDWEGQGALGYTF.

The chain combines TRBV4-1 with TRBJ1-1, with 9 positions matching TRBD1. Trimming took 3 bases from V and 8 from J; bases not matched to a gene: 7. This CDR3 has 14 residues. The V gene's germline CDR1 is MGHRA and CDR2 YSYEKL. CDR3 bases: TGCGCCAGCAGCCATGGACAGGGGACTGGCGAAGCTTTCTTT. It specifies CASSHGQGTGEAFF.

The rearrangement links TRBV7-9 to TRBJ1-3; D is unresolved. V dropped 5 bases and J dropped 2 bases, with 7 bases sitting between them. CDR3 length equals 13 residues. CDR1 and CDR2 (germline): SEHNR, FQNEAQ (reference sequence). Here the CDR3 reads CASSPRAGNTIYF. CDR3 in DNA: TGTGCCAGCAGCCCCCGCGCTGGAAACACCATATATTTT.

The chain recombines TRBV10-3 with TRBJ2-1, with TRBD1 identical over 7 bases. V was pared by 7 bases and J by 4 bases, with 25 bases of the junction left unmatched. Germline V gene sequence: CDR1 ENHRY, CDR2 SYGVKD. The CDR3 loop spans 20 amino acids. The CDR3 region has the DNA TGTGCCATCAACGGGGATCGTAGGACAGGAGGACCCCTACGATACAATGAGCAGTTCTTC. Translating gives CAINGDRRTGGPLRYNEQFF.

CDR3 sequence: CASLDFTDTQYF. The CDR3 coding sequence is TGTGCCAGCCTGGACTTCACAGATACGCAGTATTTT. J is TRBJ2-3 and V is TRBV28; possibly TRBD2 for D (5 bases). V lost 8 bases and J 2 bases, leaving 8 bases between the germline ends. This CDR3 comprises 12 residues. CDR1 and CDR2 (germline): MDHEN, SYDVKM.

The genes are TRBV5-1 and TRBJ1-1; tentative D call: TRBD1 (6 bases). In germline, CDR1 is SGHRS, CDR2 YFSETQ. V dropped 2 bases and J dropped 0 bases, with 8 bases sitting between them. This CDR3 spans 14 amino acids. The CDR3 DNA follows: TGCGCCAGCAGCTTACAGGGAATGAACACTGAAGCTTTCTTT. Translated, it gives CASSLQGMNTEAFF.

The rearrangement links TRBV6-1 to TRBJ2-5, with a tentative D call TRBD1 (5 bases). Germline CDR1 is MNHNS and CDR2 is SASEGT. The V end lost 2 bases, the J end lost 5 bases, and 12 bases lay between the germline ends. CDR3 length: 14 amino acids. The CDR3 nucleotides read TGTGCCAGCAGTGAACTGCAGGGTTGGGAGACCCAGTACTTC. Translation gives CASSELQGWETQYF.

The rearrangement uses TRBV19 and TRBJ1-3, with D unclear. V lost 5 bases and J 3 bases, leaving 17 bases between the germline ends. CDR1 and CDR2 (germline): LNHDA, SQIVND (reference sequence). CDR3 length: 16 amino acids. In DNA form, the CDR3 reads TGTGCCAGTAGTGCAACGCTCGGGGTGATTGGAAACACCATATATTTT. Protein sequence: CASSATLGVIGNTIYF.

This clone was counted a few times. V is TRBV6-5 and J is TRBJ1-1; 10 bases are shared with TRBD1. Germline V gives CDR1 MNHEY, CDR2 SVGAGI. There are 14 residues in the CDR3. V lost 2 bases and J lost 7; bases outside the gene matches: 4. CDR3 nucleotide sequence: TGTGCCAGCAGTTACGGACAGGGGGAGGTTGAAGCTTTCTTT. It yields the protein CASSYGQGEVEAFF.

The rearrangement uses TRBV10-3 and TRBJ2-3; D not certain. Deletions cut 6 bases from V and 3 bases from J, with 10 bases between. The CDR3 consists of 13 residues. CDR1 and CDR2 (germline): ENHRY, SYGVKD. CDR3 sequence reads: CAISPASTDTQYF. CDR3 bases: TGTGCCATCAGCCCTGCTAGTACAGATACGCAGTATTTT.

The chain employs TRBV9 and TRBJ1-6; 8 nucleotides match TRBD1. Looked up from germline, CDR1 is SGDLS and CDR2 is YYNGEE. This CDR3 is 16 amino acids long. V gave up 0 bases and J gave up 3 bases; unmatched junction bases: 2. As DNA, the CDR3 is TGTGCCAGCAGCGTAGGAACAGGGGGCTATAATTCACCCCTCCACTTT. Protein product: CASSVGTGGYNSPLHF.

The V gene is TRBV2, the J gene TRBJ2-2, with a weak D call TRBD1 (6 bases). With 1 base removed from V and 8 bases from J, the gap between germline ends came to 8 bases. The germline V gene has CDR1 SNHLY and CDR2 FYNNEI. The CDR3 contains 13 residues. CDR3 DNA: TGTGCCAGCAGTGAAGAGGGGGAAGGGGAGCTGTTTTTT. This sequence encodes CASSEEGEGELFF.

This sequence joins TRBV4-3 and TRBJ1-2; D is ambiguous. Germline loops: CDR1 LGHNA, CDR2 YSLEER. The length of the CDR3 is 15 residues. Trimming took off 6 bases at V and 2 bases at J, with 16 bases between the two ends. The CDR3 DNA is TGCGCCAGCAGGCCCGACGGAGGCCAAAACTATGGCTACACCTTC. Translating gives CASRPDGGQNYGYTF.

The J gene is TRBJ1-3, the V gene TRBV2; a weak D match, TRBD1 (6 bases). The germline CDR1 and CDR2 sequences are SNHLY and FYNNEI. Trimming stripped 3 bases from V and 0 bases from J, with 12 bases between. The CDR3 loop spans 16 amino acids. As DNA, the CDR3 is TGTGCCAGCAGTGACCCCCGAGGGGGCTCTGGAAACACCATATATTTT. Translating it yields CASSDPRGGSGNTIYF. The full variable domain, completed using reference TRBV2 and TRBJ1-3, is EPEVTQTPSHQVTQMGQEVILRCVPISNHLYFYWYRQILGQKVEFLVSFYNNEISEKSEIFDDQFSVERPDGSNFTLKIRSTKLEDSAMYFCASSDPRGGSGNTIYFGEGSWLTVV.

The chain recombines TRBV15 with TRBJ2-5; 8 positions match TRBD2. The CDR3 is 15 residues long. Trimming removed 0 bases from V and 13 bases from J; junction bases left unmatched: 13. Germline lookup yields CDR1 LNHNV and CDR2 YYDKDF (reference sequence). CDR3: CATSRDLTGGQLRYF. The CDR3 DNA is TGTGCCACCAGCAGAGATTTGACGGGGGGGCAGTTACGGTACTTC.

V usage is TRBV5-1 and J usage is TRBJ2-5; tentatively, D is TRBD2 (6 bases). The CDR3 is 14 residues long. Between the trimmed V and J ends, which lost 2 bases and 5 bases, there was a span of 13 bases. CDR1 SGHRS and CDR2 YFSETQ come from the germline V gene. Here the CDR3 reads CASSLKGGGETQYF. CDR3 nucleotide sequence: TGCGCCAGCAGCTTAAAAGGTGGGGGGGAGACCCAGTACTTC.

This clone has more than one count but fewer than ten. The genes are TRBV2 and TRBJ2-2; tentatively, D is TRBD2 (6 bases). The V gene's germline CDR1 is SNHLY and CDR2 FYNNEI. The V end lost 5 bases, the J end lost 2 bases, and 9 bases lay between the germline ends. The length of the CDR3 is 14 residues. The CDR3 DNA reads TGTGCCAGCAGTTCGGGACTCAACACCGGGGAGCTGTTTTTT. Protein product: CASSSGLNTGELFF. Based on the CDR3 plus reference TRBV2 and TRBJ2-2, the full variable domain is EPEVTQTPSHQVTQMGQEVILRCVPISNHLYFYWYRQILGQKVEFLVSFYNNEISEKSEIFDDQFSVERPDGSNFTLKIRSTKLEDSAMYFCASSSGLNTGELFFGEGSRLTVL.

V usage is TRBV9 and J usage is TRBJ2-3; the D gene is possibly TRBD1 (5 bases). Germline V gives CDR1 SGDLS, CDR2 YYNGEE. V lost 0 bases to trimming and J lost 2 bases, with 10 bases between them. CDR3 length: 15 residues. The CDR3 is CASSVDAGLTDTQYF. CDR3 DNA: TGTGCCAGCAGCGTAGATGCAGGGCTCACAGATACGCAGTATTTT.

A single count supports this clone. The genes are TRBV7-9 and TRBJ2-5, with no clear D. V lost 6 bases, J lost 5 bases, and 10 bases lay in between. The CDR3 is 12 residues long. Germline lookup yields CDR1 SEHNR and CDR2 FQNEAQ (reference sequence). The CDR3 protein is CASSPPMETQYF. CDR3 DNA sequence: TGTGCCAGCAGTCCACCTATGGAGACCCAGTACTTC.